This TCR beta chain was documented in a study of CXCR3-negative and CXCR3-positive naive CD8 T cells. Study in general: Sequencing yielded approximately 130 million TRB reads, roughly 1.5 +/- 0.3 million per library. Study observations and caveats: Between one naive subset and the other, surface CD5 was comparable, and TCR strength was inferred from TRB CDR3 properties.

On this clonotype: Its antigen remains unidentified.

Each CD8+ T cell subset was sorted in triplicate, under 350,000 cells each. Through 5' RACE with UMI labels, the TRB cDNA libraries were prepared. TCRdb re-called the 5' RACE reads, yielding one record per CDR3 amino acid sequence without DNA. The listing records about 38,000 distinct CDR3 sequences. The CDR3 covers 15 residues. The germline V gene encodes CDR1 MGHRA and CDR2 YSYEKL. Material: memory CD8+ T cells from blood. The rearrangement joins TRBV4-1 to TRBJ2-5. The TCR sequence derives from a human donor in good health. Some clones in this sample may be carry-over from other donors' samples. The chain's CDR3 is CASSQDLTSQETQYF.